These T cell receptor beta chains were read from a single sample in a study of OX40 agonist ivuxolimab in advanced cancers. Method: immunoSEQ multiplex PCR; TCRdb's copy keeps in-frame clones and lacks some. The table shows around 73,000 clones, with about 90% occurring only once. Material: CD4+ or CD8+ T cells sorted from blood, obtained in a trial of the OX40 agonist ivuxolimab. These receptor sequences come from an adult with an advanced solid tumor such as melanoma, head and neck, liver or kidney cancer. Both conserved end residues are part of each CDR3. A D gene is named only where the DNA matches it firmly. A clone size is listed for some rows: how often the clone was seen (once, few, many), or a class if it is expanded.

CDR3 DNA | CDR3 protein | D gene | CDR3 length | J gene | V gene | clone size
TGTGCCAGCAGAGGGGACGGCGAACACACCGGGGAGCTGTTTTTT | CASRGDGEHTGELFF | NA | 15 | TRBJ2-2 | TRBV6-6 | NA
TGTGCCATCACCCCCGAAGTAGGGGGCCCCTACGAGCAGTACTTC | CAITPEVGGPYEQYF | TRBD1 | 15 | TRBJ2-7 | TRBV10-3 | NA
TGTGCCAGCAGCTGGGGGACAGGGTCGGGCGAGCAGTACTTC | CASSWGTGSGEQYF | TRBD1 | 14 | TRBJ2-7 | TRBV5-5 | NA
TGTGCCAGCAGCTTAGGGTTTGGCACTGAAGCTTTCTTT | CASSLGFGTEAFF | NA | 13 | TRBJ1-1 | TRBV7-3 | NA
TGTGCCGCGGGTGGCGGGGGTCTTTACGAGCAGTACTTC | CAAGGGGLYEQYF | TRBD2 | 13 | TRBJ2-7 | TRBV11-2 | NA
TGTGCCAGCAGTGCTCGAGCGACTAGCGGGAGGGGCAATGAGCAGTTCTTC | CASSARATSGRGNEQFF | TRBD2 | 17 | TRBJ2-1 | TRBV6-1 | NA
TGTGCCAGCAGCGGGGTGGACAGGGTACACGAGCAGTACTTC | CASSGVDRVHEQYF | TRBD1 | 14 | TRBJ2-7 | TRBV7-3 | NA
TGCAGCGTTGAAATCGTAGGGGGCGGGAACTACGAGCAGTACTTC | CSVEIVGGGNYEQYF | NA | 15 | TRBJ2-7 | TRBV29-1 | NA
TGCGCCAGCAGCCAAGAAGCATATAGCGGGGGCCTTAGCACAGATACGCAGTATTTT | CASSQEAYSGGLSTDTQYF | TRBD2 | 19 | TRBJ2-3 | TRBV4-1 | NA
TGTGCCAGCAGTTTAGGCAGGCCCCACTACGAGCAGTACTTC | CASSLGRPHYEQYF | NA | 14 | TRBJ2-7 | TRBV27 | NA
TGTGCCAGCAGCTTAGCCGGGGGAGCCCAAGAGACCCAGTACTTC | CASSLAGGAQETQYF | NA | 15 | TRBJ2-5 | TRBV7-3 | NA
TGTGCCAGTACCCTCGGAGGCGAAGGCTACACCTTC | CASTLGGEGYTF | NA | 12 | TRBJ1-2 | TRBV19 | NA
TGCGCCAGCAGTGGAGAAGACAGGGGGTACGAGCAGTACTTC | CASSGEDRGYEQYF | TRBD1 | 14 | TRBJ2-7 | TRBV10-2 | NA
TGTGCCAGCAGCCAAGGGACTAGCGGGAGCGGCTACGAGCAGTACTTC | CASSQGTSGSGYEQYF | TRBD2 | 16 | TRBJ2-7 | TRBV13 | once
TGTGCCAGCAGCGGGACAGGGGGCCTATGGCCCCAGCATTTT | CASSGTGGLWPQHF | TRBD1 | 14 | TRBJ1-5 | TRBV9 | NA
TGTGCCAGCAGCCCACCTTCGGGGACCCAGTACTTC | CASSPPSGTQYF | NA | 12 | TRBJ2-5 | TRBV6-6 | once
TGTGCCAGCACCCAACTAGCCTCTCTCGAGCAGTTCTTC | CASTQLASLEQFF | NA | 13 | TRBJ2-1 | TRBV2 | NA
TGTGCCAGCAGTATATCGAGGACGTCTGGACAGTTCTTC | CASSISRTSGQFF | NA | 13 | TRBJ2-1 | TRBV27 | NA
TGTGCCAGCAGTCCAAGCCCGCTCAGGGAGCAGTACTTC | CASSPSPLREQYF | NA | 13 | TRBJ2-7 | TRBV27 | NA
TGTGCCAGCAGCTCAACGGCCGAGCAGTACTTC | CASSSTAEQYF | NA | 11 | TRBJ2-7 | TRBV11-2 | few
TGTGCCAGCAGCTTCACCGGGACAGCGAATGAGCAGTTCTTC | CASSFTGTANEQFF | TRBD1 | 14 | TRBJ2-1 | TRBV7-3 | NA
TGTGCCAGCAGCGACCTACAGGGTATGAACACTGAAGCTTTCTTT | CASSDLQGMNTEAFF | NA | 15 | TRBJ1-1 | TRBV27 | NA
TGTGCCAGTAGTATAGGAGGGGTCGGCGCTAACTATGGCTACACCTTC | CASSIGGVGANYGYTF | NA | 16 | TRBJ1-2 | TRBV19 | NA
TGCGCCAGCAGCGAGGACAGCCCCTACGAGCAGTACTTC | CASSEDSPYEQYF | NA | 13 | TRBJ2-7 | TRBV5-1 | NA
TGTGCCAGCAGCCCCGGGCCCCCCGCGGGGGGCTACACCTTC | CASSPGPPAGGYTF | NA | 14 | TRBJ1-2 | TRBV28 | NA
TGTGCCAGCAGACGGACAGGCGCCTCCTACAATGAGCAGTTCTTC | CASRRTGASYNEQFF | TRBD1 | 15 | TRBJ2-1 | TRBV6-1 | NA
TGTGCCAGCAGCCGGATAGTGGGCTACAATGAGCAGTTCTTC | CASSRIVGYNEQFF | NA | 14 | TRBJ2-1 | TRBV27 | NA
TGTGCCAGCAGTTTGGCGGAAGGGCATGAAAAACTGTTTTTT | CASSLAEGHEKLFF | NA | 14 | TRBJ1-4 | TRBV27 | NA
TGTGCCAGCAGTTACTACTCGGGGGATACGCAGTATTTT | CASSYYSGDTQYF | NA | 13 | TRBJ2-3 | TRBV6-5 | NA
TGTGCCAGCAAGCCTAGCGGGGCCGGGGAGCTGTTTTTT | CASKPSGAGELFF | TRBD2 | 13 | TRBJ2-2 | TRBV6-5 | NA
TGTGCCAGTAGTATTGTAGCGGGAGGCAATGAGCAGTTCTTC | CASSIVAGGNEQFF | TRBD2 | 14 | TRBJ2-1 | TRBV19 | NA
TGTGCCAGCAGTTTAAGTGCTGACCGAATATACTACGAGCAGTACTTC | CASSLSADRIYYEQYF | NA | 16 | TRBJ2-7 | TRBV28 | once
TGTGCCAGCAGTTTACTTTTGGGCAGCAATGAGCAGTTCTTC | CASSLLLGSNEQFF | NA | 14 | TRBJ2-1 | TRBV27 | once
TGTGCCAGCAGTGGAGGGTATGAAGCTTTCTTT | CASSGGYEAFF | NA | 11 | TRBJ1-1 | TRBV2 | NA
TGTGCCAGTAGCAAATGGGACAGGGAAAGACATTTT | CASSKWDRERHF | TRBD1 | 12 | TRBJ1-5 | TRBV19 | few
TGCGCCAGCAGCTTGCGACAGGGGAACTACGAGCAGTACTTC | CASSLRQGNYEQYF | TRBD1 | 14 | TRBJ2-7 | TRBV5-1 | NA
TGTGCCAGCAGCCTGGACAGATCCTACGAGCAGTACTTC | CASSLDRSYEQYF | NA | 13 | TRBJ2-7 | TRBV11-2 | few
TGTGCCAGCAGTTTCGGTCCCGGGGTGTACGAGCAGTACTTC | CASSFGPGVYEQYF | NA | 14 | TRBJ2-7 | TRBV28 | NA
TGCGCCAGCAGCCAAGTCTTTGGCTTTTCAGGGACAGGGGGCCCATACGAGCAGTACTTC | CASSQVFGFSGTGGPYEQYF | TRBD1 | 20 | TRBJ2-7 | TRBV4-1 | NA
TGTGCCAGCAGCCGGGGTAACCTCCCGGGGAGCAATCAGCCCCAGCATTTT | CASSRGNLPGSNQPQHF | NA | 17 | TRBJ1-5 | TRBV7-9 | NA
TGTGCCAGCAGTAAGTCCGGGCTCAATTCACCCCTCCACTTT | CASSKSGLNSPLHF | NA | 14 | TRBJ1-6 | TRBV2 | NA
TGCGCCAGCAGCCAAGGACCACCGGGAGCCTACGAGCAGTACTTC | CASSQGPPGAYEQYF | NA | 15 | TRBJ2-7 | TRBV4-1 | NA
TGTGCCAGCATCGGCGGGCAGGGGTCTGACAATGAGCAGTTCTTC | CASIGGQGSDNEQFF | NA | 15 | TRBJ2-1 | TRBV6-1 | NA
TGTGCCAGCAGCCCTCGGGACGGGAGCAATCAGCCCCAGCATTTT | CASSPRDGSNQPQHF | NA | 15 | TRBJ1-5 | TRBV27 | NA
TGTGCCACCCATTCAGCCAGAAGTAGCAATCAGCCCCAGCATTTT | CATHSARSSNQPQHF | NA | 15 | TRBJ1-5 | TRBV11-2 | NA
TGTGCCAGTAGTATAAAAGAATATAATTCACCCCTCCACTTT | CASSIKEYNSPLHF | NA | 14 | TRBJ1-6 | TRBV19 | NA
TGTGCCAGCAACCTATTCGGGGGGACAGATATCCACGAGCAGTACTTC | CASNLFGGTDIHEQYF | NA | 16 | TRBJ2-7 | TRBV27 | once
TGTGCCAGCAGCGACAACCCGGGACTAGCGGGAGTTGAGCAGTTCTTC | CASSDNPGLAGVEQFF | TRBD2 | 16 | TRBJ2-1 | TRBV5-4 | NA
TGTGCCAGCCTCCGACAGGGTGATGAAAAACTGTTTTTT | CASLRQGDEKLFF | TRBD1 | 13 | TRBJ1-4 | TRBV28 | NA
TGCAGCGCCCGGTCGGTGGACAGTACTGAAGCTTTCTTT | CSARSVDSTEAFF | NA | 13 | TRBJ1-1 | TRBV29-1 | NA
TGCAGCGTTGAAGAAGGGACTAGCGGGAGGGTATTCTCCTACAATGAGCAGTTCTTC | CSVEEGTSGRVFSYNEQFF | TRBD2 | 19 | TRBJ2-1 | TRBV29-1 | NA
TGTGCCAGCAGCTTAGCGGATGGCGGGAGCCCCACCCGGTTCTTC | CASSLADGGSPTRFF | TRBD2 | 15 | TRBJ2-1 | TRBV7-8 | NA
TGTGCCAGCAGCTCGACTAGCGGGGTCTTGGGGACCGGGGAGCTGTTTTTT | CASSSTSGVLGTGELFF | TRBD2 | 17 | TRBJ2-2 | TRBV13 | NA